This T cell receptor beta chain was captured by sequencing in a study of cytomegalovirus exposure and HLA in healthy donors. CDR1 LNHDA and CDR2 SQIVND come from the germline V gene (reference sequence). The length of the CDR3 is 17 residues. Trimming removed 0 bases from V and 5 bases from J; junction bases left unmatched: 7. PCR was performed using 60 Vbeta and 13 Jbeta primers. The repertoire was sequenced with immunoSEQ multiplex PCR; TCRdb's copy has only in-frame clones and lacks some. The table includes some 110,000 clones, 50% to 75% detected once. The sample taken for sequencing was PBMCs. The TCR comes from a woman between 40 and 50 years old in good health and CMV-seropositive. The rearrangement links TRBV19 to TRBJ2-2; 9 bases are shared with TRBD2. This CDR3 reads CASSIDLAGGLTGELFF. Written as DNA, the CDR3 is TGTGCCAGTAGTATAGATCTGGCGGGGGGGCTGACCGGGGAGCTGTTTTTT.